This entry lists 17 T cell receptor beta chains sequenced from one sample in a study of T cells in Graves' hyperthyroidism and ophthalmopathy. TCR beta CDR3 regions were amplified from RNA transcripts. When the TCR CDR3 underwent first-round RT-PCR, the HTBI primer set was used. TCRdb passed the multiplex PCR reads through MiXCR, listing each CDR3 protein once. In the table there are around 600,000 distinct CDR3 sequences, 15% to 18% of which are singletons. Sequencing used blood. Source of these receptors: a young woman with Graves' hyperthyroidism.

This clonotype was found a few times. CDR3 in amino acids: CASSDRAAGEQFF. In DNA, the CDR3 is TGTGCCAGCAGTGATCGCGCCGCTGGTGAGCAGTTCTTC. The chain combines TRBV6-1 with TRBJ2-1; D unresolved. Germline V lookup: CDR1 MNHNS, CDR2 SASEGT. CDR3 size: 13 residues. The ends were cut back, 3 bases at V and 9 bases at J, with 12 bases in the middle.

A few counts support this clonotype. The chain carries TRBV29-1 and TRBJ2-5; D gene unclear. Trimming cost V 2 bases and J 5 bases, with 9 bases left between them. CDR3 length equals 12 residues. CDR1 and CDR2 (germline): SQVTM, ANQGSEA. DNA of the CDR3: TGCAGCGTTGAATCTGTAGGGGAGACCCAGTACTTC. Translation gives CSVESVGETQYF.

The chain carries TRBV30 and TRBJ2-1; D is possibly TRBD2 (5 bases). Trimming removed 0 bases at V and 6 bases at J, with 15 bases between. The CDR3 spans 15 residues. CDR1 GTSNPN and CDR2 SVGIG come from the germline V gene (reference sequence). CDR3 nucleotides: TGTGCCTGGAGTGTACCGGGGATCCGTAGCAATGAGCAGTTCTTC. It encodes CAWSVPGIRSNEQFF.

This clonotype was seen a few times. The V call is TRBV19, the J call TRBJ2-1; 10 bases line up with TRBD2. CDR3 length equals 15 residues. The ends lost 2 bases at V and 7 bases at J; junction bases unmatched: 5. The germline V gene encodes CDR1 LNHDA and CDR2 SQIVND (reference sequence). The CDR3 region is CASSILSSGRNEQFF. CDR3 bases: TGTGCCAGTAGTATACTCTCTAGCGGGAGAAATGAGCAGTTCTTC.

The J gene is TRBJ2-2, the V gene TRBV27, with 10 bases aligning to TRBD1. V shed 7 bases, J shed 4 bases, and the junction held 3 bases outside the gene matches. This CDR3 contains 14 residues. Germline V lookup: CDR1 MNHEY, CDR2 SMNVEV (reference sequence). The CDR3 DNA reads as TGTGCCAGCACGACAGGGGGCAGCACCGGGGAGCTGTTTTTT. It yields the protein CASTTGGSTGELFF.

This clonotype has a count of ten or more. This chain links TRBV27 with TRBJ2-1; D is perhaps TRBD2 (6 bases). Trimming removed 7 bases from V and 0 bases from J, with 13 bases in between. This CDR3 spans 15 amino acids. The germline CDR1 and CDR2 sequences are MNHEY and SMNVEV (reference sequence). The CDR3 is CASTEAGTSYNEQFF. CDR3 bases: TGTGCCAGCACCGAAGCGGGCACCTCCTACAATGAGCAGTTCTTC.

The chain is built from TRBV7-2 and TRBJ1-1; D may be TRBD1 (6 bases). Germline V gene lookup returns CDR1 SGHTA and CDR2 FQGNSA. CDR3 length equals 15 residues. V gave up 5 bases and J gave up 4 bases, with 17 bases separating them. CDR3 amino acids: CASSETGLLVTEAFF. The CDR3 DNA follows: TGTGCCAGCAGCGAGACAGGTCTTTTGGTCACTGAAGCTTTCTTT.

This clonotype occurred many times. In DNA, the CDR3 is TGTGCCAGCTCACCCCAGGGGAACACCGGGGAGCTGTTTTTT. Translated, it gives CASSPQGNTGELFF. J is TRBJ2-2 and V is TRBV18; D is possibly TRBD1 (5 bases). Trimming removed 3 bases from V and 1 base from J, with 6 bases in between. Germline CDR1 and CDR2: KGHSH and LQKENI. The CDR3 consists of 14 residues.

This clonotype was recorded many times. The chain has TRBV7-2 and TRBJ2-3; D is ambiguous. The CDR3 has 16 residues. V lost 5 bases and J lost 1, with 16 bases in between. Germline CDR1 and CDR2: SGHTA and FQGNSA. CDR3 nucleotides: TGTGCCAGCAGCCCGGGCCGATTATCGGGCACAGATACGCAGTATTTT. This codes for CASSPGRLSGTDTQYF.

The gene calls are TRBV20-1 and TRBJ2-5; D gene ambiguous. Looked up from germline, CDR1 is DFQATT and CDR2 is SNEGSKA (reference sequence). The CDR3 covers 11 residues. Between the trimmed V and J ends, which lost 7 bases and 4 bases, there was a span of 10 bases. CDR3 bases: TGCAGTGTCTCGACGGGAGAGACCCAGTACTTC. Translated, it gives CSVSTGETQYF.

This rearrangement joins TRBV20-1 to TRBJ2-3, with D tentatively TRBD2 (5 bases). V was pared by 3 bases and J by 3 bases, with 7 bases between. The CDR3 runs 12 residues. CDR1 and CDR2 (germline): DFQATT, SNEGSKA (reference sequence). CDR3 DNA sequence: TGCAGTGCTAGCCGGGAAACAGATACGCAGTATTTT. It specifies CSASRETDTQYF.

This clonotype was seen only a few times. The V gene is TRBV5-1, the J gene TRBJ2-2, with 7 bases lining up with TRBD2. J gave up 3 bases and V 6 bases, and 5 bases lay outside the gene matches. The CDR3 is 14 amino acids. CDR1 SGHRS and CDR2 YFSETQ come from the germline V gene. CDR3 sequence (DNA): TGCGCCAGCACCCGGAGCGGGGACACCGGGGAGCTGTTTTTT. It codes for CASTRSGDTGELFF.

V is TRBV24-1 and J is TRBJ2-6; D unresolved. The germline gives CDR1 KGHDR, CDR2 SFDVKD. The CDR3 length is 17 residues. Trimming stripped 5 bases from V and 0 bases from J, with 13 bases between. CDR3 sequence reads: CATSAPYDLSGANVLTF. In DNA form, the CDR3 reads TGTGCCACCAGTGCCCCTTACGATCTCTCTGGGGCCAACGTCCTGACTTTC.

A word on this clonotype: This may be a read error, as it is one base from a much larger clone. CDR3 region: CASSYSGEAGENEQFF. The CDR3 DNA sequence: TGTGCCAGCAGTTACAGTGGTGAGGCGGGGGAGAATGAGCAGTTCTTC. The chain employs TRBV6-9 and TRBJ2-1; 7 nucleotides match TRBD2. The CDR3 sequence is 16 residues long. Germline V CDR1 and CDR2: MNHGY, SVAAGI. V trimming: 3 bases; J trimming: 7 bases; junction bases outside the gene matches: 12.

This clonotype was recorded many times. V gene TRBV6-2 or TRBV6-3 combines with J gene TRBJ2-7; 8 bases fit TRBD2. In germline, CDR1 is MNHEY, CDR2 SVGEGT. The junction had 4 bases not matched to a gene; V was cut back by 10 bases and J by 5 bases. CDR3 size: 11 residues. This CDR3 is CATQRGHEQYF. The CDR3 DNA is TGTGCCACCCAGCGGGGGCACGAGCAGTACTTC.

This clonotype was observed many times. V is TRBV20-1 and J is TRBJ2-7; D is possibly TRBD2 (5 bases). Germline V gene lookup returns CDR1 DFQATT and CDR2 SNEGSKA (reference sequence). The CDR3 extends over 12 amino acids. With 1 base removed from V and 9 bases from J, the gap between germline ends came to 13 bases. The CDR3 protein is CSARVGSGLQYF. CDR3 bases: TGCAGTGCTAGAGTGGGAAGCGGATTGCAGTACTTC.

At least ten counts were recorded for this clonotype. This chain joins TRBV7-6 and TRBJ2-5, with no clear D. The CDR3 contains 14 residues. CDR1 is SGHVS, CDR2 FNYEAQ, per germline. V lost 5 bases to trimming and J lost 7 bases, with 17 bases between them. CDR3 sequence: CASSGLLSLGTQYF. Here the CDR3 DNA reads TGTGCCAGCAGCGGCTTACTCTCCCTAGGGACCCAGTACTTC.